This section outlines one TCR beta chain sequence together with its context. Its matching antigen is unknown. These data originate in a study of radiotherapy plus CTLA-4 blockade in lung cancer. CDR1 and CDR2 from the germline V gene are LNHDA and SQIVND (reference sequence). V shed 5 bases, J shed 0 bases, and the junction held 16 bases outside the gene matches. The CDR3 covers 19 residues. Patients had chemo-refractory metastatic non-small-cell lung cancer and received focal radiation plus CTLA-4 blockade that used ipilimumab. Regarding the study as a whole: Radiotherapy with ipilimumab was followed by blood expansion of tumor-derived clones. Per reports, early blood T cell clone dynamics, plus interferon-beta, forecast response most strongly.

TCRdb keeps only in-frame clones here, not all; method: immunoSEQ multiplex PCR. The table lists tens of thousands of clones, about four fifths of them singletons. This rearrangement joins TRBV19 to TRBJ1-5, with 7 bases matching TRBD1. This sequence was found in a human donor with non-small cell lung cancer who had a partial response to radiotherapy plus ipilimumab. Some clones in this sample may be carry-over from other donors' samples. This material consisted of peripheral blood, taken from a patient treated with radiotherapy plus ipilimumab. The CDR3 region is CASSSRRTGALYSNQPQHF. The CDR3, as DNA: TGTGCCAGTAGTTCTCGGAGGACAGGAGCGCTTTATAGCAATCAGCCCCAGCATTTT.